The 18 T cell receptor beta chains in this list originate from one sample, sequenced in a study of untreated major depressive disorder. Study-wide results and limits: CD4+ T cells from depressed patients used TRBV05-01 (Vbeta 5.1) more often than controls.

TCRdb's table, derived via immunoSEQ multiplex PCR, lists solely in-frame clones and lacks some. Of 17,000 or so clones listed, roughly nine tenths are singletons. These receptors lack a known antigen. Sequencing used CD4+ T cells from PBMCs. The receptors shown here come from a woman in her forties with major depressive disorder.

The rearrangement uses TRBV7-9 and TRBJ1-3; perhaps TRBD1 as D (6 bases). This CDR3 spans 15 amino acids. The germline V and J ends were trimmed by 6 bases and 3 bases, with 15 bases remaining between them. Germline V lookup: CDR1 SEHNR, CDR2 FQNEAQ (reference sequence). CDR3: CASSPTGIFGNTIYF. CDR3 sequence (DNA): TGTGCCAGCAGTCCAACAGGGATCTTTGGAAACACCATATATTTT.

A single count supports this clone. V usage is TRBV2 and J usage is TRBJ1-4; 9 bases agree with TRBD1. This CDR3 comprises 15 residues. The germline V gene encodes CDR1 SNHLY and CDR2 FYNNEI. V shed 5 bases, J shed 6 bases, and the junction held 7 bases outside the gene matches. The CDR3 DNA sequence: TGTGCCAGCAGTAACTCCGGGACAGGGTATGAAAAACTGTTTTTT. Translating it yields CASSNSGTGYEKLFF.

The chain uses TRBV30 and TRBJ1-4; 10 bases are shared with TRBD1. Germline V gene data show CDR1 as GTSNPN and CDR2 as SVGIG (reference sequence). The CDR3 runs to 15 residues. The ends lost 1 base at V and 7 bases at J; junction bases unmatched: 6. CDR3 bases: TGTGCCTGGAGTGGACAGGGGGCGTTAGGTGAAAAACTGTTTTTT. It specifies CAWSGQGALGEKLFF.

This chain uses TRBV6-5 with TRBJ2-1; 8 nucleotides line up with TRBD2. The V gene end was trimmed by 6 bases and the J gene end by 5 bases; junction bases not matched to a gene: 9. The V gene's germline CDR1 is MNHEY and CDR2 SVGAGI. The CDR3 contains 15 residues. The CDR3 reads CASSTAGAGDNEQFF. Here the CDR3 DNA reads TGTGCCAGCAGCACAGCGGGGGCTGGTGACAATGAGCAGTTCTTC.

CDR3 sequence: CASSPRTGNYEQYF. As DNA, the CDR3 is TGCGCCAGCAGCCCGAGGACAGGGAACTACGAGCAGTACTTC. The rearrangement joins TRBV5-1 to TRBJ2-7, with TRBD1 matching over 8 bases. After removal of 4 bases from V and 3 bases from J, the junction contained 6 bases not matched to a gene. Germline V gives CDR1 SGHRS, CDR2 YFSETQ. This CDR3 is built from 14 residues.

This clone was detected only once. Written as DNA, the CDR3 is TGTGCCAGCAGCTTGTCTGGGACAGTACAAGAGACCCAGTACTTC. As protein: CASSLSGTVQETQYF. V and J are TRBV5-8 and TRBJ2-5; 7 nucleotides align to TRBD1. Germline loops: CDR1 SGHTS, CDR2 YDEGEE. This CDR3 spans 15 amino acids. Trimming at V came to 1 base and at J to 2 bases, leaving 5 bases not matched to a gene.

The chain uses TRBV5-6 and TRBJ1-2; D possibly corresponds to TRBD1 (5 bases). The CDR3 covers 14 residues. Germline CDR1 and CDR2: SGHDT and YYEEEE. V was cut by 5 bases and J by 8 bases, with 19 bases left in between. As DNA, the CDR3 is TGTGCCAGCAGGACAGCCACCTATGGGTTCGGCTACACCTTC. Protein product: CASRTATYGFGYTF.

V gene TRBV7-9 combines with J gene TRBJ2-5; TRBD1 or TRBD2 may be the D gene (5 bases each). The CDR3 extends over 12 amino acids. Germline CDR1 SEHNR, CDR2 FQNEAQ (reference sequence). V was cut by 6 bases and J by 4 bases, with 9 bases left in between. CDR3 bases: TGTGCCAGCAGGAGGGGCGGAGAGACCCAGTACTTC. Translating it yields CASRRGGETQYF. Full variable domain (remainder filled in from reference TRBV7-9 and TRBJ2-5): DTGVSQNPRHKITKRGQNVTFRCDPISEHNRLYWYRQTLGQGPEFLTYFQNEAQLEKSRLLSDRFSAERPKGSFSTLEIQRTEQGDSAMYLCASRRGGETQYFGPGTRLLVL.

The sample holds one count of this clone. The chain is built from TRBV29-1 and TRBJ1-1, with D hard to call. V shed 4 bases and J shed 4 bases, with 16 bases lying between them. Germline CDR1 SQVTM, CDR2 ANQGSEA. The CDR3 totals 14 residues. The DNA for the CDR3 is TGCAGCGTTGCCAGGCCCCATGGAACCACTGAAGCTTTCTTT. It encodes CSVARPHGTTEAFF.

The V and J genes are TRBV7-2 and TRBJ1-4; a weak D match, TRBD1 (6 bases). The CDR3 extends over 15 amino acids. The germline CDR1 and CDR2 sequences are SGHTA and FQGNSA. Deletions cut 1 base from V and 7 bases from J, with 13 bases between. The DNA for the CDR3 is TGTGCCAGCAGCTTAGTAGCGGGGGCGAGTGAAAAACTGTTTTTT. Translating it yields CASSLVAGASEKLFF. Filled out from reference TRBV7-2 and TRBJ1-4, the complete variable domain reads GAGVSQSPSNKVTEKGKDVELRCDPISGHTALYWYRQSLGQGLEFLIYFQGNSAPDKSGLPSDRFSAERTGGSVSTLTIQRTQQEDSAVYLCASSLVAGASEKLFFGSGTQLSVL.

The chain uses TRBV5-8 and TRBJ1-2; D gene unclear. The CDR3 has 12 residues. Looked up from germline, CDR1 is SGHTS and CDR2 is YDEGEE. Trimming stripped 2 bases from V and 2 bases from J, with 4 bases between. This chain's CDR3 is CASSFQNYGYTF. DNA for the CDR3: TGTGCCAGCAGCTTTCAGAACTATGGCTACACCTTC.

The V and J genes are TRBV30 and TRBJ1-4; the D is unclear. Germline V gene data show CDR1 as GTSNPN and CDR2 as SVGIG (reference sequence). The V gene lost 0 bases and the J gene lost 0 bases, with 5 bases spanning the gap. This CDR3 is 14 amino acids long. The CDR3 reads CAWSVSPTNEKLFF. The CDR3 coding sequence is TGTGCCTGGAGTGTCAGCCCAACTAATGAAAAACTGTTTTTT.

The chain combines TRBV6-6 with TRBJ2-2, with no clear D. V dropped 5 bases and J dropped 4 bases, with 17 bases sitting between them. The V gene's germline CDR1 is MNHNY and CDR2 SVGAGI (reference sequence). The CDR3 is 16 amino acids. The CDR3 protein is CASSRYRTGRTGELFF. CDR3 DNA: TGTGCCAGCAGTCGATACCGGACCGGACGCACCGGGGAGCTGTTTTTT.

The chain couples TRBV12-5 to TRBJ2-5, with TRBD2 as a possible D gene (6 bases). Trimming took off 5 bases at V and 0 bases at J, with 10 bases between the two ends. Germline V gene sequence: CDR1 LGHNT, CDR2 FRNRAP. This CDR3 spans 14 amino acids. The CDR3 DNA sequence: TGTGCTAGTGGTCCCGGAGGGAACCAAGAGACCCAGTACTTC. Amino acids: CASGPGGNQETQYF.

This clone was found once. The rearrangement links TRBV7-9 to TRBJ1-1; 9 nucleotides agree with TRBD1. The CDR3 contains 15 residues. V lost 1 base and J lost 3; bases outside the gene matches: 3. Germline loops: CDR1 SEHNR, CDR2 FQNEAQ (reference sequence). CDR3 amino acids: CASSLGDRVDTEAFF. The CDR3 DNA sequence: TGTGCCAGCAGCTTAGGGGACAGGGTTGACACTGAAGCTTTCTTT.

The chain is built from TRBV25-1 and TRBJ2-7; D remains unclear. V shed 6 bases and J shed 5 bases, with 11 bases lying between them. Germline values: CDR1 MGHDK, CDR2 SYGVNS. The CDR3 is 12 amino acids. CDR3 loop: CASSPFIHEQYF. DNA of the CDR3: TGTGCCAGCAGCCCCTTCATCCACGAGCAGTACTTC.

This chain uses TRBV2 with TRBJ2-1; D call uncertain. The CDR3 runs 12 residues. Trimming removed 3 bases at V and 8 bases at J, with 8 bases between. Per the germline V gene, CDR1 is SNHLY and CDR2 is FYNNEI. The CDR3 DNA reads TGTGCCAGCAGTGAGCGAAAAGATGAGCAGTTCTTC. Translating gives CASSERKDEQFF.

A word on this clone: Germline is not matched at one junction end, which may reflect a read error. The gene calls are TRBV7-7 and TRBJ2-7; no clear D. The germline V gene encodes CDR1 SSHAT and CDR2 FNYEAQ (reference sequence). This CDR3 contains 14 residues. In DNA, the CDR3 is TGTGCTAGCAGCCCCGGTAGTGGAGCCTACGAGCAGTACTTC. Protein: CASSPGSGAYEQYF.